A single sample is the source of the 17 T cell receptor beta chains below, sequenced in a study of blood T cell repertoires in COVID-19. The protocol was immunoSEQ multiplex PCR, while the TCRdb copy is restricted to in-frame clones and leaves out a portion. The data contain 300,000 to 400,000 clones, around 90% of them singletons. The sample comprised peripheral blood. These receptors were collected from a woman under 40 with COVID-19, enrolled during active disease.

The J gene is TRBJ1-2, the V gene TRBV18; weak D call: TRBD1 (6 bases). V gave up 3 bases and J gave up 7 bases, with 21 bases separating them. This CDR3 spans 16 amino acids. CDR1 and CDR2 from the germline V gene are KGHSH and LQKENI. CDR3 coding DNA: TGTGCCAGCTCACCCCGATCGGAGACAGGTGGGATTGGCTACACCTTC. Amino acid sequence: CASSPRSETGGIGYTF.

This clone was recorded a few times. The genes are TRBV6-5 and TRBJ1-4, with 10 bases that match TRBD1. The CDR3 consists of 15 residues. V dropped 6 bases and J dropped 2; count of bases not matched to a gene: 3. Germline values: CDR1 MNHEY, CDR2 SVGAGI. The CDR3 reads CASSGTGVTNEKLFF. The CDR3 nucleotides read TGTGCCAGCAGCGGGACAGGGGTGACTAATGAAAAACTGTTTTTT.

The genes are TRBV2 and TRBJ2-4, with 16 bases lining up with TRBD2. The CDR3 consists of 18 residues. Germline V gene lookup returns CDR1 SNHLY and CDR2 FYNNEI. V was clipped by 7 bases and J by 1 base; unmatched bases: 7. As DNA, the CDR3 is TGTGCCAGCATACCACCGGGACTAGCGGGAGGGGCCAAAAACATTCAGTACTTC. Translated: CASIPPGLAGGAKNIQYF.

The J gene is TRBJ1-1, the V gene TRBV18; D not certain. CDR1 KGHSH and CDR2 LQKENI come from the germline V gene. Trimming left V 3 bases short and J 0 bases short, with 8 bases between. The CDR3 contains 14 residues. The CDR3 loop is CASSPIGVNTEAFF. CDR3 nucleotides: TGTGCCAGCTCACCTATCGGGGTGAACACTGAAGCTTTCTTT.

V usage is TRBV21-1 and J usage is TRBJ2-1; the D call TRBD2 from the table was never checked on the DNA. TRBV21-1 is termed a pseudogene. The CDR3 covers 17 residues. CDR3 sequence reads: CASSTLTSGIIGNEQFF. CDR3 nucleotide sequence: TGTGCCAGCAGCACCCTGACTAGCGGGATAATTGGTAATGAGCAGTTCTTC.

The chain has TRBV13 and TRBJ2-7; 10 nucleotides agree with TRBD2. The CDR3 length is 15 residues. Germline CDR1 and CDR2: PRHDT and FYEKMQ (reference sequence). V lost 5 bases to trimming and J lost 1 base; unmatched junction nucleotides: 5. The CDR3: CASSPSGRGSYEQYF. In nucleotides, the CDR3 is TGTGCCAGCAGCCCGAGCGGGAGGGGATCCTACGAGCAGTACTTC.

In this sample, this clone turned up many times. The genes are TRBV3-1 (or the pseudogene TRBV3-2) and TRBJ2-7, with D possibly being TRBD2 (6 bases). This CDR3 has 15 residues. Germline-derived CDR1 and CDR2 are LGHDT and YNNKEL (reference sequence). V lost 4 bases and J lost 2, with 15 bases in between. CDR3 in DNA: TGTGCCAGCAGCCCGGCGGGGCTCGCGACCTACGAGCAGTACTTC. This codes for CASSPAGLATYEQYF.

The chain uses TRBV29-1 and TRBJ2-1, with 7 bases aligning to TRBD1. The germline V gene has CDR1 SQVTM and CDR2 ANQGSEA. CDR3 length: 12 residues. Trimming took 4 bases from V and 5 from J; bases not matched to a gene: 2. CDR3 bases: TGCAGCGTTGGGACAGGCCACAATGAGCAGTTCTTC. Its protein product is CSVGTGHNEQFF.

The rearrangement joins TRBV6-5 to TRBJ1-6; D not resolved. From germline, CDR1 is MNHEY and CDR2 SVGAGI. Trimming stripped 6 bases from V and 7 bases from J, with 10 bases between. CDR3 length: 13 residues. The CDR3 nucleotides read TGTGCCAGCAGCCCCCGGGGAAATTCACCCCTCCACTTT. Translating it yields CASSPRGNSPLHF.

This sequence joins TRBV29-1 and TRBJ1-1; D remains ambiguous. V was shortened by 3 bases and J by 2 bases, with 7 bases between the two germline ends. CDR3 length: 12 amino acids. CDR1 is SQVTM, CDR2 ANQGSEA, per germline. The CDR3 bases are TGCAGCGTTGATGAGCCCAACACTGAAGCTTTCTTT. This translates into CSVDEPNTEAFF.

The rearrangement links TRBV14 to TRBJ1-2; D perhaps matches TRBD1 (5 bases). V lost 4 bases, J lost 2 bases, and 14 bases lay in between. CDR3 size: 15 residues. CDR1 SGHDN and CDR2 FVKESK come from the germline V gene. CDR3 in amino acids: CASSPLSTGNYGYTF. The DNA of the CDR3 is TGTGCCAGCAGCCCCCTAAGTACAGGAAACTATGGCTACACCTTC.

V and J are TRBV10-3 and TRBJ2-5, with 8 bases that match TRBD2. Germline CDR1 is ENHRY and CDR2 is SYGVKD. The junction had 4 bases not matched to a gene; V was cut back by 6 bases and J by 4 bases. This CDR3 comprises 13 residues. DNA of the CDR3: TGTGCCATCAGCGAGCGGGAGAGAGAGACCCAGTACTTC. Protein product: CAISERERETQYF.

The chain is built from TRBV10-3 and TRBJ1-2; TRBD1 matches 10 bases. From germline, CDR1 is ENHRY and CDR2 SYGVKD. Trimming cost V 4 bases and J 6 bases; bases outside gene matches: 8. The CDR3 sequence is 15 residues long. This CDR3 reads CAISVGTGEGDGYTF. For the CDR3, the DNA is TGTGCCATCAGTGTCGGGACAGGGGAGGGCGATGGCTACACCTTC.

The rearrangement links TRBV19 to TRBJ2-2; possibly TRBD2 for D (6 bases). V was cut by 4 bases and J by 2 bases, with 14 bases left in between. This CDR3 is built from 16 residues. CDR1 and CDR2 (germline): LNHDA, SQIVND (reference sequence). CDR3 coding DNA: TGTGCCAGTAGTAAACCTACGGGACTCAACACCGGGGAGCTGTTTTTT. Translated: CASSKPTGLNTGELFF. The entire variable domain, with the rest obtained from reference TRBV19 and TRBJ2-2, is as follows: DGGITQSPKYLFRKEGQNVTLSCEQNLNHDAMYWYRQDPGQGLRLIYYSQIVNDFQKGDIAEGYSVSREKKESFPLTVTSAQKNPTAFYLCASSKPTGLNTGELFFGEGSRLTVL.

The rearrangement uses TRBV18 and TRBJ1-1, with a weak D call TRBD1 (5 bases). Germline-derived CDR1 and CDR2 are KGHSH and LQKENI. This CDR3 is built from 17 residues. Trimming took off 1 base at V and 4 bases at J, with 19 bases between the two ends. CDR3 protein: CASSPLGQGNFGTEAFF. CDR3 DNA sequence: TGTGCCAGCTCACCACTTGGGCAGGGTAATTTCGGCACTGAAGCTTTCTTT.

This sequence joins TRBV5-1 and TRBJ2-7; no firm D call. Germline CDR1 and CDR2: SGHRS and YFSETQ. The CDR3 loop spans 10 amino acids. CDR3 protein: CAAPVYEQYF. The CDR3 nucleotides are TGCGCGGCTCCAGTCTACGAGCAGTACTTC. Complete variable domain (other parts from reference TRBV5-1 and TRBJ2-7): KAGVTQTPRYLIKTRGQQVTLSCSPISGHRSVSWYQQTPGQGLQFLFEYFSETQRNKGNFPGRFSGRQFSNSRSEMNVSTLELGDSALYLCAAPVYEQYFGPGTRLTVT.

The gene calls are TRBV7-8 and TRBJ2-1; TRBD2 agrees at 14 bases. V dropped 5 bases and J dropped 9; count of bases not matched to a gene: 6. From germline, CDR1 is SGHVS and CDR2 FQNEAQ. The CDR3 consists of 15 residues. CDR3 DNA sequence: TGTGCCAGCAGCCTGGGACTAGCGGGAGTAGGTGAGCAGTTCTTC. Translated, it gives CASSLGLAGVGEQFF.